This passage covers 16 T cell receptor beta chains from one sample sequenced in a study of blood T cell repertoires in COVID-19. Some clones are missing from TCRdb's copy, which holds only in-frame ones; the method was immunoSEQ multiplex PCR. The sample carries roughly 310,000 clones, roughly 88% recorded once. Sequenced material: peripheral blood. The receptors come from a woman in her twenties or thirties with COVID-19, enrolled during active disease.

The chain employs TRBV30 and TRBJ1-3; D perhaps matches TRBD1 (5 bases). CDR1 and CDR2 (germline): GTSNPN, SVGIG (reference sequence). This CDR3 contains 17 residues. V was shortened by 2 bases and J by 7 bases, with 24 bases between the two germline ends. CDR3 nucleotides: TGTGCCTGGAGTCCTCAACCTTGGGGGGGTAGAAGGAACACCATATATTTT. Amino acid sequence: CAWSPQPWGGRRNTIYF.

This clone has only a few counts. This rearrangement joins TRBV6-5 to TRBJ1-6; possible D gene TRBD1, 5 bases. The CDR3 length is 13 residues. V was cut by 7 bases and J by 8 bases, with 12 bases left in between. Germline lookup yields CDR1 MNHEY and CDR2 SVGAGI. The CDR3 loop reads CASTRQGYSPLHF. DNA of the CDR3: TGTGCCAGCACGCGCCAGGGTTATTCACCCCTCCACTTT.

The rearrangement joins TRBV25-1 to TRBJ1-1, with D uncertain. This CDR3 contains 15 residues. CDR1 is MGHDK, CDR2 SYGVNS, per germline. The V gene lost 7 bases and the J gene lost 0 bases, with 15 bases spanning the gap. CDR3: CASTGAGAMNTEAFF. CDR3 DNA sequence: TGTGCCAGCACCGGCGCTGGAGCCATGAACACTGAAGCTTTCTTT.

The chain carries TRBV3-1 (or the pseudogene TRBV3-2) and TRBJ2-7; 9 positions agree with TRBD2. V lost 1 base to trimming and J lost 6 bases; unmatched junction nucleotides: 7. The CDR3 is 15 residues long. The germline V gene encodes CDR1 LGHDT and CDR2 YNNKEL (reference sequence). The CDR3 DNA follows: TGTGCCAGCAGCCAAGTCGTGACTAGCGGTAGCGAGCAGTACTTC. Amino acid sequence: CASSQVVTSGSEQYF.

The V gene is TRBV2, the J gene TRBJ2-3; 7 bases map to TRBD2. The CDR3 has 14 residues. Germline CDR1 reads SNHLY; CDR2 reads FYNNEI. J gave up 5 bases and V 4 bases, and 6 bases lay outside the gene matches. For the CDR3, the DNA is TGTGCCAGCAGTGTTAGCGGGTCGATAGATACGCAGTATTTT. Its translation is CASSVSGSIDTQYF. Full variable domain (missing parts from reference TRBV2 and TRBJ2-3): EPEVTQTPSHQVTQMGQEVILRCVPISNHLYFYWYRQILGQKVEFLVSFYNNEISEKSEIFDDQFSVERPDGSNFTLKIRSTKLEDSAMYFCASSVSGSIDTQYFGPGTRLTVL.

This chain links TRBV7-9 with TRBJ2-1; D is undetermined. This CDR3 has 11 residues. Germline V gives CDR1 SEHNR, CDR2 FQNEAQ (reference sequence). V lost 3 bases and J lost 6, with 3 bases in between. DNA of the CDR3: TGTGCCAGCAGCTTCGTCAATGAGCAGTTCTTC. This codes for CASSFVNEQFF.

V gene TRBV5-1 combines with J gene TRBJ2-4, with 10 bases aligning to TRBD2. V lost 2 bases and J lost 2; bases outside the gene matches: 4. CDR1 SGHRS and CDR2 YFSETQ come from the germline V gene. The CDR3 covers 16 residues. DNA of the CDR3: TGCGCCAGCAGCTTAGCGGGAGGGCCTACCAAAAACATTCAGTACTTC. It yields the protein CASSLAGGPTKNIQYF.

The CDR3 DNA is TGTGCCAGCATGAGGGGGCACCTTAACACTGAAGCTTTCTTT. It codes for CASMRGHLNTEAFF. V and J are TRBV2 and TRBJ1-1; 7 bases are a match to TRBD1. Germline lookup yields CDR1 SNHLY and CDR2 FYNNEI. J was trimmed by 2 bases and V by 7 bases; bases with no gene match: 7. The CDR3 runs 14 residues. Full variable domain (outside the CDR3, taken from reference TRBV2 and TRBJ1-1): EPEVTQTPSHQVTQMGQEVILRCVPISNHLYFYWYRQILGQKVEFLVSFYNNEISEKSEIFDDQFSVERPDGSNFTLKIRSTKLEDSAMYFCASMRGHLNTEAFFGQGTRLTVV.

The gene calls are TRBV11-2 and TRBJ2-5; 7 bases are shared with TRBD2. Germline CDR1 SGHAT, CDR2 FQNNGV. V shed 0 bases, J shed 4 bases, and the junction held 5 bases outside the gene matches. There are 15 residues in the CDR3. The CDR3 here is CASSLDGLVRETQYF. In nucleotides, the CDR3 is TGTGCCAGCAGCTTAGACGGACTAGTACGAGAGACCCAGTACTTC.

The chain joins TRBV7-2 to TRBJ2-2; no reliable D call. The ends were cut back, 1 base at V and 1 base at J, with 7 bases in the middle. Germline V lookup: CDR1 SGHTA, CDR2 FQGNSA. The CDR3 spans 15 residues. This CDR3 is CASSLGGKNTGELFF. The CDR3 region has the DNA TGTGCCAGCAGCTTAGGCGGAAAGAACACCGGGGAGCTGTTTTTT.

CDR3 protein: CASSFTGSGDEAFF. CDR3 nucleotides: TGTGCCAGCAGTTTTACAGGGTCCGGCGATGAAGCTTTCTTT. The chain uses TRBV28 and TRBJ1-1; weak D call: TRBD1 (6 bases). V was shortened by 3 bases and J by 7 bases, with 15 bases between the two germline ends. The CDR3 runs to 14 residues. Germline V gives CDR1 MDHEN, CDR2 SYDVKM.

The chain carries TRBV25-1 and TRBJ2-4; a possible D gene is TRBD1 (6 bases). In germline, CDR1 is MGHDK, CDR2 SYGVNS. There are 17 residues in the CDR3. Trimming took 1 base from V and 0 from J, leaving 13 bases between them. CDR3 in amino acids: CASSESHRDVAKNIQYF. CDR3 nucleotide sequence: TGTGCCAGCAGTGAATCTCACAGGGACGTAGCCAAAAACATTCAGTACTTC.

The V and J genes are TRBV12-3 or TRBV12-4 and TRBJ1-1, with D tentatively TRBD1 (5 bases). CDR3 length: 12 amino acids. V lost 3 bases, J lost 8 bases, and 10 bases lay in between. CDR3 coding DNA: TGTGCCAGCAGTTTGGGAGGGGCAGAAGCTTTCTTT. This sequence encodes CASSLGGAEAFF.

This chain joins TRBV24-1 and TRBJ2-2; possibly TRBD2 for D (5 bases). V was pared by 5 bases and J by 6 bases, with 15 bases between. The CDR3 is 15 amino acids. Germline V lookup: CDR1 KGHDR, CDR2 SFDVKD. Here the CDR3 reads CATSGTSLEAGELFF. The DNA for the CDR3 is TGTGCCACCAGTGGTACTAGTTTGGAAGCCGGGGAGCTGTTTTTT.

The gene calls are TRBV19 and TRBJ1-2; possibly TRBD1 for D (5 bases). Per the germline V gene, CDR1 is LNHDA and CDR2 is SQIVND (reference sequence). The CDR3 runs 12 residues. Trimming took off 4 bases at V and 2 bases at J, with 5 bases between the two ends. CDR3 DNA sequence: TGTGCCAGTAGTAACAGGAACTATGGCTACACCTTC. It encodes CASSNRNYGYTF.

The chain uses TRBV5-4 and TRBJ2-1; 15 positions match TRBD2. The germline V gene has CDR1 SGHNT and CDR2 YYREEE (reference sequence). This CDR3 has 16 residues. Trimming removed 3 bases from V and 7 bases from J; junction bases left unmatched: 5. DNA for the CDR3: TGTGCCAGCAGCTCACCGGGACTAGCGGGAGGAAATGAGCAGTTCTTC. It codes for CASSSPGLAGGNEQFF.